These T cell receptor beta chains were read from a single sample in a study of shared clonotypes between healthy human individuals. Some clones are missing from TCRdb's copy, which holds only in-frame ones; the method was immunoSEQ multiplex PCR. Of roughly 2,300,000 clones listed, 85% to 95% are singletons. The sequenced sample consisted of naive CD4+ T cells from PBMCs. These receptors all stem from a man between 18 and 35 years old in good health. Some clones in this sample may be carry-over from other donors' samples. CDR3s include the opening cysteine and the closing phenylalanine or tryptophan. The D gene is left open where the match is weak. Size is omitted from some rows. Given values are once, few, many or a class for expanded clones.

d_call j_call v_call clone_size cdr3_length cdr3_aa cdr3_nt
. TRBJ2-5 TRBV5-1 . 15 CASSGWEKYQETQYF TGCGCCAGCAGCGGGTGGGAAAAGTACCAAGAGACCCAGTACTTC
TRBD1 TRBJ2-3 TRBV4-1 . 14 CASSQGQGVDTQYF TGCGCCAGCAGCCAAGGACAGGGAGTGGATACGCAGTATTTT
. TRBJ2-3 TRBV10-3 once 17 CAISESIYASNTDTQYF TGTGCCATCAGTGAGTCGATATATGCTTCTAACACAGATACGCAGTATTTT
. TRBJ1-2 TRBV5-6 . 14 CASNQRGRSYGYTF TGTGCCAGCAACCAGCGGGGTCGAAGCTATGGCTACACCTTC
. TRBJ1-5 TRBV7-9 . 14 CASSLDNSNQPQHF TGTGCCAGCAGCTTAGACAATAGCAATCAGCCCCAGCATTTT
. TRBJ2-7 TRBV2 . 14 CASSDPSSSYEQYF TGTGCCAGCAGTGACCCATCGAGCTCCTACGAGCAGTACTTC
TRBD1 TRBJ1-1 TRBV12-5 few 13 CASGRDRNTEAFF TGTGCTAGTGGCAGGGACAGGAACACTGAAGCTTTCTTT
. TRBJ1-3 TRBV28 . 14 CASSSPDGGNTIYF TGTGCCAGCAGTTCCCCGGACGGAGGAAACACCATATATTTT
. TRBJ1-4 TRBV5-1 . 14 CASSLDWGGEKLFF TGCGCCAGCAGCTTGGATTGGGGAGGCGAAAAACTGTTTTTT
. TRBJ2-7 TRBV19 . 14 CASSIDLRDYEQYF TGTGCCAGTAGTATAGATCTCAGAGACTACGAGCAGTACTTC
. TRBJ2-7 TRBV15 few 12 CATSREGYEQYF TGTGCCACCAGCAGAGAAGGTTACGAGCAGTACTTC
TRBD2 TRBJ2-3 TRBV5-1 . 16 CASSAGLAGGTDTQYF TGCGCCAGCAGCGCGGGACTAGCGGGTGGAACAGATACGCAGTATTTT
. TRBJ2-2 TRBV7-3 . 15 CASSPSGAGTGELFF TGTGCCAGCAGCCCAAGTGGGGCGGGCACCGGGGAGCTGTTTTTT
TRBD1 TRBJ2-5 TRBV6-1 . 14 CASRNPGQAMVQYF TGTGCCAGCAGAAATCCGGGACAGGCAATGGTCCAGTACTTC
. TRBJ1-1 TRBV7-9 once 16 CASSFVSGVSNTEAFF TGTGCCAGCAGCTTCGTCTCCGGGGTTTCTAACACTGAAGCTTTCTTT
TRBD2 TRBJ2-1 TRBV7-9 . 15 CASSLRLAGSPEQFF TGTGCCAGCAGCTTAAGACTAGCGGGATCGCCGGAGCAGTTCTTC
. TRBJ1-4 TRBV5-1 . 15 CASSLNPATNEKLFF TGCGCCAGCAGCTTGAACCCTGCAACTAATGAAAAACTGTTTTTT
. TRBJ1-5 TRBV30 . 15 CAWSAWGVGHQPQHF TGTGCCTGGAGTGCTTGGGGTGTGGGGCATCAGCCCCAGCATTTT
TRBD2 TRBJ2-7 TRBV2 . 14 CASSEGGSIDEQYF TGTGCCAGCAGTGAGGGCGGGAGTATCGACGAGCAGTACTTC
TRBD2 TRBJ2-1 TRBV9 . 16 CASSPRGGLVNNEQFF TGTGCCAGCAGCCCCCGGGGGGGGCTCGTGAACAATGAGCAGTTCTTC
. TRBJ2-7 TRBV30 . 13 CAWRPGTSYEQYF TGTGCCTGGAGGCCTGGGACCTCATACGAGCAGTACTTC
. TRBJ2-3 TRBV7-3 . 16 CASSLTPGTSTDTQYF TGTGCCAGCAGCTTGACTCCCGGGACTAGCACAGATACGCAGTATTTT
. TRBJ1-5 TRBV5-1 . 17 CASSLGGGKDYNQPQHF TGCGCCAGCAGCTTGGGAGGGGGTAAGGATTACAATCAGCCCCAGCATTTT